This T cell receptor beta chain was profiled in a study of T cell repertoires in cytomegalovirus infection. Trimming removed 2 bases at V and 4 bases at J, with 20 bases between. Per the germline V gene, CDR1 is SGHTA and CDR2 is FQGNSA. This CDR3 has 17 amino acids. This clonotype was picked up many times. Each CDR3 protein gets one entry after TCRdb re-called the reads with MiXCR. The table has about 260,000 distinct CDR3 sequences, approximately 13% seen once. The V and J genes are TRBV7-2 and TRBJ2-5; D gene ambiguous. This receptor was identified in a human donor in good health (CMV status not recorded). Some clones in this sample may be carry-over from other donors' samples. The source material was PBMCs. As DNA, the CDR3 is TGTGCCAGCAGCTTAATGGTTAGACGTCCCGTAGGAGAGACCCAGTACTTC. This encodes CASSLMVRRPVGETQYF.